The 7 T cell receptor beta chains given below trace back to one sample, sequenced in a study of T cell responses to AZD1222 COVID-19 vaccine. Generated by immunoSEQ multiplex PCR, the TCRdb table keeps only in-frame clones and is missing some. The sample holds under 150,000 clones, around 90% seen once. Material: peripheral blood, obtained 28 days after the second AZD1222 dose. The receptors were gathered from an adult who received the AZD1222 COVID-19 vaccine.

V usage is TRBV19 and J usage is TRBJ1-1; unclear D gene. The V gene lost 7 bases and the J gene lost 1 base, with 10 bases spanning the gap. The CDR3 spans 13 residues. Looked up from germline, CDR1 is LNHDA and CDR2 is SQIVND (reference sequence). The CDR3 reads CASTSTANTEAFF. In nucleotides, the CDR3 is TGTGCCAGTACCTCAACAGCGAACACTGAAGCTTTCTTT.

The rearrangement uses TRBV6-6 and TRBJ1-1; D gene unclear. Per the germline V gene, CDR1 is MNHNY and CDR2 is SVGAGI (reference sequence). Trimming stripped 6 bases from V and 5 bases from J, with 19 bases between. The CDR3 extends over 15 amino acids. CDR3: CASRLGQEWGTEAFF. The CDR3 DNA reads TGTGCCAGCAGATTAGGCCAGGAATGGGGTACTGAAGCTTTCTTT.

The V call is TRBV7-8, the J call TRBJ1-4, with D perhaps matching TRBD1 (6 bases). Between the trimmed V and J ends, which lost 0 bases and 7 bases, there was a span of 18 bases. Per germline, CDR1 SGHVS and CDR2 FQNEAQ. This CDR3 spans 17 amino acids. CDR3 protein: CASSLALGGRMGEKLFF. CDR3 in DNA: TGTGCCAGCAGCTTAGCGCTCGGGGGCCGCATGGGTGAAAAACTGTTTTTT.

CDR3 region: CASSGTPYEQYF. CDR3 sequence (DNA): TGTGCCAGCAGCGGGACTCCCTACGAGCAGTACTTC. The chain combines TRBV25-1 with TRBJ2-7; possibly TRBD2 for D (6 bases). The CDR3 has 12 residues. Germline CDR1 reads MGHDK; CDR2 reads SYGVNS. The V end was cut by 6 bases, the J end by 2 bases, with 8 bases between.

The chain has TRBV6-1 and TRBJ2-7; tentatively, D is TRBD1 or TRBD2 (5 bases each). V was pared by 0 bases and J by 4 bases, with 13 bases between. Germline CDR1 and CDR2: MNHNS and SASEGT. This CDR3 spans 15 amino acids. This chain's CDR3 is CASSEAPGPQYEQYV. In DNA, the CDR3 is TGTGCCAGCAGTGAAGCCCCGGGGCCGCAATACGAGCAGTACGTC.

The chain uses TRBV21-1 and TRBJ1-5; TRBD1 is the table's D call, not checked against the DNA. TRBV21-1 has pseudogene status. The CDR3 consists of 17 residues. CDR3 nucleotide sequence: TGTGCCAGCAGCAAAAAAGGACAGGTTTATAGCAATCAGCCTCAGCATTTT. It encodes CASSKKGQVYSNQPQHF.

This clone was observed a few times. The gene calls are TRBV3-1 (or the pseudogene TRBV3-2) and TRBJ1-4, with D perhaps matching TRBD1 (6 bases). Germline V gene sequence: CDR1 LGHDT, CDR2 YNNKEL (reference sequence). The CDR3 extends over 16 amino acids. The V gene lost 5 bases and the J gene lost 7 bases, with 20 bases spanning the gap. The CDR3: CASSGGRRLTGEKLFF. CDR3 bases: TGTGCCAGCAGCGGGGGGCGGCGACTGACGGGTGAAAAACTGTTTTTT.